Given below is one T cell receptor (beta chain) in context. The data were obtained in a study of blood T cell repertoires in COVID-19. Study information: Sources were T cells, B-cell-depleted T cells, or PBMCs; the material itself was cDNA or gDNA.

Authors' processing steps: Researchers report that nucleated cell counts were estimated from reference gene primer amplification. Assay used: immunoSEQ multiplex PCR; TCRdb lists only in-frame clones, some missing. From that table come the V and J calls and clone size; the DNA was used to work out D and trimming. The sample has more than 300,000 clones; approximately 89% are singletons. Trimming removed 6 bases from V and 2 bases from J, with 10 bases in between. The CDR3 sequence is 13 residues long. Germline CDR1 MNHEY, CDR2 SVGAGI. This TCR derives from a woman younger than 45 who had recovered from COVID-19. The J gene is TRBJ1-2, the V gene TRBV6-5; unclear D gene. The source material was PBMCs or T cells enriched from blood (not recorded which). In DNA, the CDR3 is TGTGCCAGCAGGAGCATGTCAAACTATGGCTACACCTTC. Its translation is CASRSMSNYGYTF.